The 24 T cell receptor beta chains given below trace back to one sample, sequenced in a study of vaccination effects on CD4 cells after COVID-19. Antigens for these TCRs are unknown. Culture proceeded for about ten days, and CD4+ T cells were then isolated. Sequencing was performed with immunoSEQ multiplex PCR; in TCRdb, only in-frame clones are kept and a portion is missing. The profile shows 50,000 to 70,000 clones, just over 70% of them singletons. Specimen: CD4+ T cells from PBMCs cultured without peptide, collected before COVID-19 vaccination. All receptors derive from a human donor who had a prior SARS-CoV-2 infection.

This clone was seen a single time. The chain carries TRBV3-1 (or the pseudogene TRBV3-2) and TRBJ1-2, with TRBD1 matching 9 bases. The CDR3 is 15 residues long. V gave up 7 bases and J gave up 7 bases; unmatched junction bases: 13. CDR1 is LGHDT, CDR2 YNNKEL, per germline (reference sequence). The CDR3 sequence is CASTPDHRGQVGYTF. CDR3 coding DNA: TGTGCCAGCACCCCGGACCACAGGGGGCAAGTTGGCTACACCTTC.

A word on this clone: Other nucleotide sequences in the sample specify the same CDR3. The chain joins TRBV5-1 to TRBJ1-2; D not resolved. Trimming took off 0 bases at V and 8 bases at J, with 8 bases between the two ends. CDR1 SGHRS and CDR2 YFSETQ come from the germline V gene. The CDR3 has 12 residues. The CDR3 sequence is CASSLEGYGYTF. The DNA of the CDR3 is TGCGCCAGCAGCTTGGAAGGGTACGGCTACACCTTC.

This clone was seen a few times. The genes are TRBV21-1 and TRBJ1-1. TRBV21-1 is an annotated pseudogene. The CDR3 covers 13 residues. The CDR3 sequence is CASSRGLNTEAFF. The CDR3 DNA is TGTGCCAGCAGCCGAGGATTGAACACTGAAGCTTTCTTT.

V is TRBV6-5 and J is TRBJ1-3; D not certain. Trimming left V 2 bases short and J 0 bases short, with 11 bases between. The CDR3 is 16 amino acids. The germline gives CDR1 MNHEY, CDR2 SVGAGI. The CDR3 region has the DNA TGTGCCAGCAGTTACCGCGGTGGCAACTCTGGAAACACCATATATTTT. Translated, it gives CASSYRGGNSGNTIYF.

The chain uses TRBV12-3 or TRBV12-4 and TRBJ1-5; 7 bases fit TRBD1. V dropped 7 bases and J dropped 7; count of bases not matched to a gene: 4. CDR3 length equals 12 residues. This CDR3 reads CASKTGYQPQHF. The DNA for the CDR3 is TGTGCCAGCAAGACAGGGTACCAGCCCCAGCATTTT.

The rearrangement links TRBV19 to TRBJ1-2; TRBD1 agrees at 7 bases. Germline V gene data show CDR1 as LNHDA and CDR2 as SQIVND (reference sequence). The CDR3 has 13 amino acids. Trimming removed 5 bases from V and 4 bases from J; junction bases left unmatched: 4. CDR3 nucleotide sequence: TGTGCCAGTAGTGCGGACAGGATCTATGGCTACACCTTC. It yields the protein CASSADRIYGYTF.

The chain links TRBV5-1 to TRBJ1-4; 8 nucleotides line up with TRBD1. The germline V gene has CDR1 SGHRS and CDR2 YFSETQ. The CDR3 spans 14 residues. V shed 4 bases and J 8 bases; nucleotides not matched to a gene: 7. DNA for the CDR3: TGCGCCAGCAGCCAGCAGGGGGCAGGGGAAAAACTGTTTTTT. Encoded protein: CASSQQGAGEKLFF.

The chain recombines TRBV14 with TRBJ2-7, with no clear D. The CDR3 runs 14 residues. The germline V and J ends were trimmed by 1 base and 5 bases, with 12 bases remaining between them. Germline V gene lookup returns CDR1 SGHDN and CDR2 FVKESK. Here the CDR3 DNA reads TGTGCCAGCAGCCAAGGAGTTTACGCCCACGAGCAGTACTTC. Protein sequence: CASSQGVYAHEQYF.

V usage is TRBV5-1 and J usage is TRBJ2-7; D is perhaps TRBD2 (6 bases). Between the trimmed V and J ends, which lost 4 bases and 7 bases, there was a span of 18 bases. The CDR3 spans 14 residues. The V gene's germline CDR1 is SGHRS and CDR2 YFSETQ. The CDR3 protein is CASSNRGLPPEQYF. As DNA, the CDR3 is TGCGCCAGCAGCAATCGGGGACTTCCGCCAGAGCAGTACTTC. Based on the CDR3 plus reference TRBV5-1 and TRBJ2-7, the full variable domain is KAGVTQTPRYLIKTRGQQVTLSCSPISGHRSVSWYQQTPGQGLQFLFEYFSETQRNKGNFPGRFSGRQFSNSRSEMNVSTLELGDSALYLCASSNRGLPPEQYFGPGTRLTVT.

This clone was recorded a few times. The chain combines TRBV5-6 with TRBJ1-2; 10 bases match TRBD1. The CDR3 has 15 residues. Germline CDR1 SGHDT, CDR2 YYEEEE. V trimming: 4 bases; J trimming: 7 bases; junction bases outside the gene matches: 10. DNA of the CDR3: TGTGCCAGCAGCACTATTGGGTGGACAGGGGGTGGCTACACCTTC. Its protein is CASSTIGWTGGGYTF.

This sequence joins TRBV7-9 and TRBJ2-1; D unclear. V lost 3 bases and J 4 bases, leaving 1 base between the germline ends. Germline assignment: CDR1 SEHNR and CDR2 FQNEAQ (reference sequence). CDR3 length: 11 residues. The CDR3 loop is CASSFYNEQFF. The CDR3 nucleotides read TGTGCCAGCAGCTTTTACAATGAGCAGTTCTTC. The full variable domain, its missing parts supplied by reference TRBV7-9 and TRBJ2-1, is DTGVSQNPRHKITKRGQNVTFRCDPISEHNRLYWYRQTLGQGPEFLTYFQNEAQLEKSRLLSDRFSAERPKGSFSTLEIQRTEQGDSAMYLCASSFYNEQFFGPGTRLTVL.

V is TRBV19 and J is TRBJ2-3; tentatively, D is TRBD1 or TRBD2 (5 bases each). Trimming pared 5 bases from V and 5 bases from J, leaving 14 bases between. There are 14 residues in the CDR3. Germline V CDR1 and CDR2: LNHDA, SQIVND (reference sequence). For the CDR3, the DNA is TGTGCCAGTAGTCGAACGGGGACGGGAGATACGCAGTATTTT. This sequence encodes CASSRTGTGDTQYF.

The rearrangement links TRBV3-1 (or the pseudogene TRBV3-2) to TRBJ2-1, with no clear D. Germline V gene data show CDR1 as LGHDT and CDR2 as YNNKEL (reference sequence). Trimming removed 1 base from V and 3 bases from J, with 10 bases in between. The CDR3 covers 15 residues. CDR3 in amino acids: CASSQVETYYNEQFF. CDR3 bases: TGTGCCAGCAGCCAAGTCGAGACTTACTACAATGAGCAGTTCTTC.

This sequence joins TRBV7-8 and TRBJ2-7; TRBD1 matches at 9 bases. CDR1 is SGHVS and CDR2 is FQNEAQ in the germline V gene. The CDR3 has 15 amino acids. The trim removed 6 bases at V and 0 bases at J, leaving 6 bases unmatched. CDR3 sequence (DNA): TGTGCCAGCAGGAAAAGGACAGGGGACTCCTACGAGCAGTACTTC. Its protein product is CASRKRTGDSYEQYF.

This clone was counted once. The chain couples TRBV5-8 to TRBJ2-3; D is perhaps TRBD1 (7 bases). Germline V CDR1 and CDR2: SGHTS, YDEGEE. The CDR3 covers 15 residues. V gave up 7 bases and J gave up 3 bases, with 18 bases separating them. The CDR3 protein is CASHDPGGQTDTQYF. As DNA, the CDR3 is TGTGCCAGCCATGATCCAGGGGGGCAGACAGATACGCAGTATTTT.

The chain's CDR3 is CASSQINSPLHF. The CDR3, as DNA: TGTGCCAGTAGTCAGATTAATTCACCCCTCCACTTT. J is TRBJ1-6 and V is TRBV19; D remains unclear. Germline lookup yields CDR1 LNHDA and CDR2 SQIVND (reference sequence). Trimming removed 5 bases from V and 6 bases from J, with 5 bases in between. CDR3 length equals 12 residues.

This clone has just a few counts. The V gene is TRBV30, the J gene TRBJ1-5; a possible D gene is TRBD1 (5 bases). This CDR3 region has 15 residues. Trimming shortened V by 0 bases and J by 1 base, and 10 bases separated the two germline ends. The germline V gene has CDR1 GTSNPN and CDR2 SVGIG (reference sequence). The CDR3 nucleotides are TGTGCCTGGAGTGTAGGGGTACTAAGCAATCAGCCCCAGCATTTT. This gives the protein CAWSVGVLSNQPQHF.

This chain uses TRBV18 with TRBJ1-1, with D tentatively TRBD1 (5 bases). V was cut by 5 bases and J by 5 bases, with 18 bases left in between. Germline CDR1 KGHSH, CDR2 LQKENI. CDR3 length equals 15 residues. The CDR3 DNA reads TGTGCCAGCTCAATCACCCAAGGGGAGGGGACTGAAGCTTTCTTT. It yields the protein CASSITQGEGTEAFF.

V gene TRBV18 combines with J gene TRBJ2-5; TRBD1 matches 12 bases. The CDR3 has 14 residues. Trimming at V came to 4 bases and at J to 5 bases, leaving 2 bases not matched to a gene. Germline CDR1 and CDR2: KGHSH and LQKENI. CDR3 DNA sequence: TGTGCCAGCTCACTTGGGACAGGGGGCGAGACCCAGTACTTC. Its translation is CASSLGTGGETQYF.

This chain uses TRBV2 with TRBJ2-3, with TRBD1 as a possible D gene (5 bases). CDR3 length equals 14 residues. V dropped 5 bases and J dropped 0 bases, with 9 bases sitting between them. In germline, CDR1 is SNHLY, CDR2 FYNNEI. The CDR3, as DNA: TGTGCCAGCAGTATCAGGACAAGCACAGATACGCAGTATTTT. Amino acid sequence: CASSIRTSTDTQYF.

This clone was seen a few times. V usage is TRBV6-1 and J usage is TRBJ1-3; D not resolved. This CDR3 region has 14 residues. V was pared by 1 base and J by 0 bases, with 4 bases between. Germline values: CDR1 MNHNS, CDR2 SASEGT. The CDR3 nucleotides are TGTGCCAGCAGTGAAGTCTTCTCTGGAAACACCATATATTTT. Residues: CASSEVFSGNTIYF.

This chain joins TRBV30 and TRBJ1-6; D gene uncertain. V shed 1 base and J shed 5 bases, with 3 bases lying between them. The CDR3 covers 12 residues. CDR1 and CDR2 from the germline V gene are GTSNPN and SVGIG (reference sequence). CDR3 region: CAWSANNSPLHF. The CDR3 DNA reads as TGTGCCTGGAGTGCCAATAATTCACCCCTCCACTTT.

Written as DNA, the CDR3 is TGTGCCACCAGCATATCAGCGATCTACAATGAGCAGTTCTTC. Its protein product is CATSISAIYNEQFF. V gene TRBV15 combines with J gene TRBJ2-1; D is uncertain. Looked up from germline, CDR1 is LNHNV and CDR2 is YYDKDF (reference sequence). This CDR3 has 14 amino acids. V lost 4 bases, J lost 3 bases, and 10 bases lay in between.

The J gene is TRBJ2-1, the V gene TRBV19; D is possibly TRBD2 (5 bases). Trimming pared 6 bases from V and 9 bases from J, leaving 24 bases between. The length of the CDR3 is 16 residues. Germline assignment: CDR1 LNHDA and CDR2 SQIVND (reference sequence). The CDR3 bases are TGTGCCAGTAGCCCTTGGGCGGGCCGTCAAGTCGGTGAGCAGTTCTTC. It encodes CASSPWAGRQVGEQFF. Drawing the rest from reference TRBV19 and TRBJ2-1, the complete variable domain is DGGITQSPKYLFRKEGQNVTLSCEQNLNHDAMYWYRQDPGQGLRLIYYSQIVNDFQKGDIAEGYSVSREKKESFPLTVTSAQKNPTAFYLCASSPWAGRQVGEQFFGPGTRLTVL.